This TCR beta chain was sequenced in a study of lymphopenia after photon versus proton radiotherapy. Germline V gene sequence: CDR1 LNHNV, CDR2 YYDKDF (reference sequence). Deletions cut 4 bases from V and 4 bases from J, with 18 bases between. The CDR3 runs to 16 residues. Points from the study as a whole: Proton therapy kept repertoires fairly stable, unlike photons, which gained effector/memory cells. Post-nadir TCR diversity decline inversely tracked overall survival among those who died. After the lymphocyte nadir, photon-treated repertoires showed oligoclonal expansion, especially of CD8+ Temra cells.

Concerning this clone itself: Its antigen is as yet unknown.

Sequencing used immunoSEQ multiplex PCR; TCRdb keeps in-frame clones, though not all of them. The data hold about 70,000 clones, with about 89% observed a single time. The receptor was derived from a man aged 80 or over with esophageal cancer. V is TRBV15 and J is TRBJ2-3; a possible D gene is TRBD2 (6 bases). The specimen was peripheral blood, collected from a patient treated with proton-based radiotherapy. This chain's CDR3 is CATSTTKAGRADTQYF. The CDR3 DNA is TGTGCCACCAGCACCACGAAGGCGGGGCGAGCAGATACGCAGTATTTT.